Listed below are T cell receptor beta chains from one sample, sequenced in a study of CD8 T cells in Susac syndrome. TCRdb reanalysed the immunoSEQ multiplex PCR reads using MiXCR and keeps one entry per CDR3 protein. Of around 200,000 distinct CDR3 sequences detected, about 94% appear once; the ten largest clones hold around 0.094%. Specimen: CD4+ T cells from PBMCs. These receptors came from a human donor with Susac syndrome. The CDR3 runs from the conserved cysteine through the conserved F or W. Fields, in order: J gene, D gene, clone size, V gene, CDR3 DNA, CDR3 protein. The D gene is left open where the match is weak. Size is omitted from some rows. Given values are once, few, many or a class for expanded clones.

TRBJ1-5,TRBD1,NA,TRBV23-1,TGCGCCAGCAGTCAGACGGGACAGTTACGCAATCAGCCCCAGCATTTT,CASSQTGQLRNQPQHF
TRBJ1-2,NA,NA,TRBV18,TGTGCCAGCTCACCACTGTCGGGGAGCGATGGCTACACCTTC,CASSPLSGSDGYTF
TRBJ2-3,NA,NA,TRBV20-1,TGCAGTGCTAGGAGAATAGGGATAGATACGCAGTATTTT,CSARRIGIDTQYF
TRBJ1-1,TRBD1,NA,TRBV6-5,TGTGCCAGCAGATCCCGTGACGGGACAGTTGGTGAAGCTTTCTTT,CASRSRDGTVGEAFF
TRBJ1-2,TRBD1,NA,TRBV2,TGTGCCAGCAGATTGACAGGGAACTATGGCTACACCTTC,CASRLTGNYGYTF
TRBJ2-3,NA,NA,TRBV5-1,TGCGCCAGCAGCTCCGGACCCAACCAAGATACGCAGTATTTT,CASSSGPNQDTQYF
TRBJ1-2,NA,once,TRBV30,TGTGCCTGGAGTGTACACGACTATGGCTACACCTTC,CAWSVHDYGYTF
TRBJ1-2,TRBD1,once,TRBV19,TGTGCCAGTAGTATAGATCTACCGACAGGGCGCGATGGCTACACCTTC,CASSIDLPTGRDGYTF
TRBJ2-4,TRBD1,NA,TRBV10-3,TGTGCCATCAGACTAGACGGGGACAGCAAAAACATTCAGTACTTC,CAIRLDGDSKNIQYF
TRBJ2-1,NA,NA,TRBV25-1,TGTGCCAGCACCCGGGAGAGCTCCTACAATGAGCAGTTCTTC,CASTRESSYNEQFF
TRBJ2-1,TRBD2,NA,TRBV13,TGTGCCAGCAGCTCGCGGGGGGGCCCCTACAATGAGCAGTTCTTC,CASSSRGGPYNEQFF
TRBJ2-7,NA,NA,TRBV27,TGTGCCAGCAGGGGACCGGCTGAGCAGTACTTC,CASRGPAEQYF
TRBJ2-5,NA,NA,TRBV20-1,TGCAGTGCGCCCGGGACTCCTCAAGAGACCCAGTACTTC,CSAPGTPQETQYF
TRBJ2-7,NA,few,TRBV12-3/TRBV12-4,TGTGCCAGCAGTTTTGGTGGAACCTACGAGCAGTACTTC,CASSFGGTYEQYF
TRBJ2-1,NA,NA,TRBV5-1,TGCGCCAGCAGCCCCGCAGGGTCCGAGTTGTTCTTC,CASSPAGSELFF
TRBJ2-3,NA,once,TRBV20-1,TGCAGTGCTAGAGCGTACGGGGCTAGCACAGATACGCAGTATTTT,CSARAYGASTDTQYF
TRBJ1-5,NA,few,TRBV5-1,TGCGCCAGCCCTCGGCCGGGTCAGCCCCAGCATTTT,CASPRPGQPQHF
TRBJ2-3,TRBD2,NA,TRBV9,TGTGCCAGCAGCGGACCGGGACTAGCGGGAGCCACAGATACGCAGTATTTT,CASSGPGLAGATDTQYF
TRBJ1-2,NA,NA,TRBV30,TGTGCCTGGAGTGTCTTCGGACACAACTATGGCTACACCTTC,CAWSVFGHNYGYTF
TRBJ2-1,NA,NA,TRBV14,TGTGCCAGCAGCCGTACTCTCTCAAGCTCCTACAATGAGCAGTTCTTC,CASSRTLSSSYNEQFF
TRBJ1-1,TRBD1,NA,TRBV4-3,TGCGCCAGCAGCCAAGACTTCACGACAGGGAGAAACACTGAAGCTTTCTTT,CASSQDFTTGRNTEAFF
TRBJ1-2,TRBD1,NA,TRBV20-1,TGCAGTGCTGGTGAGACAGGGTTATTGTCCGGCTACACCTTC,CSAGETGLLSGYTF
TRBJ1-5,NA,NA,TRBV28,TGTGCCAGCAGTTTTCGGTTTAGACTAGCGGGAGGGCGCGGCAATCAGCCCCAGCATTTT,CASSFRFRLAGGRGNQPQHF
TRBJ1-1,NA,NA,TRBV7-9,TGTGCCAGCAGCCTCGAGGAGGGGGGCGTAGACTTT,CASSLEEGGVDF
TRBJ2-2,NA,NA,TRBV30,TGTGCCTGGAGTTCAGGGCCCTCGAACACCGGGGAGCTGTTTTTT,CAWSSGPSNTGELFF
TRBJ2-7,NA,once,TRBV20-1,TGCAGTGCTCCCCTCGGCCATACCACATACGAGCAGTACTTC,CSAPLGHTTYEQYF
TRBJ1-6,NA,NA,TRBV12-3/TRBV12-4,TGTGCCAGCAGACCGACCGCCTATAATTCACCCCTCCACTTT,CASRPTAYNSPLHF
TRBJ2-2,NA,once,TRBV19,TGTGCCAGTAGTAACGCCGGCGGGGAGCTGTTTTTT,CASSNAGGELFF
TRBJ2-3,TRBD2,NA,TRBV20-1,TGCAGTGCCCCCCCTCTGGGACTAGCGGGCACAGATACGCAGTATTTT,CSAPPLGLAGTDTQYF
TRBJ1-2,NA,NA,TRBV5-4,TGTGCCAGCACCAGTCCCGGGACCTACTATGGCTACACCTTC,CASTSPGTYYGYTF
TRBJ2-2,NA,NA,TRBV19,TGTGCCAGTAGGGTTCAGGGGTCGAACGGGGAGCTGTTTTTT,CASRVQGSNGELFF
TRBJ1-6,NA,NA,TRBV7-9,TGTGCCAGCAGCGGAGCGATCAATTCACCCCTCCACTTT,CASSGAINSPLHF
TRBJ2-1,NA,once,TRBV12-3/TRBV12-4,TGTGCCAGCAGTTTAAGAATTGAGCAGTTCTTC,CASSLRIEQFF
TRBJ2-1,NA,once,TRBV30,TGTGCCTGGAGTGCCCTGGGCCTGAGTCGTCAGTTCTTC,CAWSALGLSRQFF
TRBJ1-2,NA,NA,TRBV2,TGTGCCAGCAGTGAAGGGTATTCGGGGGCCGACAGCTATGGCTACACCTTC,CASSEGYSGADSYGYTF
TRBJ2-7,NA,NA,TRBV6-2/TRBV6-3,TGTGCCAGCAGCCGAGGGAACTACGAGCAGTACTTC,CASSRGNYEQYF
TRBJ1-5,NA,NA,TRBV30,TGTGCCTGGAGTGTCGAACTCTCGGCCCAGCATTTT,CAWSVELSAQHF
TRBJ2-6,NA,NA,TRBV3-1,TGTGCCAGCAGCCCTAAAACTAGTGGGGCCAACGTCCTGACTTTC,CASSPKTSGANVLTF
TRBJ1-5,NA,NA,TRBV6-5,TGTGCCAGCAGTGAGGTTTATAGCAATCAGCCCCAGCATTTT,CASSEVYSNQPQHF
TRBJ1-6,TRBD1,NA,TRBV11-2,TGTGCCAGCAGCTTAGTTGGCCGGGACAGGGGATCACCCCTCCACTTT,CASSLVGRDRGSPLHF
TRBJ1-2,TRBD1,NA,TRBV2,TGTGCCAGCAATCGACAGGGCGACTATGGCTACACCTTC,CASNRQGDYGYTF
TRBJ2-4,NA,NA,TRBV6-2/TRBV6-3,TGTGCCAGCAGTTACTCCGTGGCAAGTCAGTACTTC,CASSYSVASQYF
TRBJ1-1,NA,NA,TRBV5-1,TGCGCCAGCAGCTCCACCGGACCGAACACTGAAGCTTTCTTT,CASSSTGPNTEAFF
TRBJ2-5,NA,NA,TRBV20-1,TGCAGTGCTAGTTCCCAGTTCAGCTTCCAAGAGACCCAGTACTTC,CSASSQFSFQETQYF
TRBJ2-1,NA,NA,TRBV4-3,TGCGCCAGCAGCCAAGATCGCAGGGGACTCATGGTTTACAATGAGCAGTTCTTC,CASSQDRRGLMVYNEQFF
TRBJ1-4,TRBD1,NA,TRBV3-1,TGTGCCAGCAGCCAGAGGACAGGGGGCGATGAAAAACTGTTTTTT,CASSQRTGGDEKLFF
TRBJ2-7,TRBD1,NA,TRBV19,TGTGCCAGTAGTCCCCGGGGACAGTCATCCTACGAGCAGTACTTC,CASSPRGQSSYEQYF